The entry below gives a single TCR beta chain sequence along with its context. This entry is derived from a study of blood T cell repertoires in COVID-19. About the study: Samples of COVID-19 (acute and convalescent) were obtained from the United States, Italy and Spain. PBMCs, B-cell-depleted T cells, or T cells were the source of the cDNA or gDNA that made up the material.

In the original processing: Quantification of nucleated cells was approximated via reference gene primer amplification. Method: immunoSEQ multiplex PCR; TCRdb's copy keeps in-frame clones and lacks some. That table gives V, J and clone size, and the DNA gave D and trimming. The table shows some 200,000 clones, with 80% to 85% occurring only once. Germline-derived CDR1 and CDR2 are MGHDK and SYGVNS. V was shortened by 8 bases and J by 0 bases, with 12 bases between the two germline ends. This CDR3 contains 14 residues. The sequenced sample consisted of peripheral blood. This sequence originates from a woman aged 30 to 39 who had recovered from COVID-19. The chain has TRBV25-1 and TRBJ2-3; possible D gene TRBD2, 6 bases. The DNA of the CDR3 is TGTGCCAGCGTTGGGGGGTTAAGCACAGATACGCAGTATTTT. Protein: CASVGGLSTDTQYF.